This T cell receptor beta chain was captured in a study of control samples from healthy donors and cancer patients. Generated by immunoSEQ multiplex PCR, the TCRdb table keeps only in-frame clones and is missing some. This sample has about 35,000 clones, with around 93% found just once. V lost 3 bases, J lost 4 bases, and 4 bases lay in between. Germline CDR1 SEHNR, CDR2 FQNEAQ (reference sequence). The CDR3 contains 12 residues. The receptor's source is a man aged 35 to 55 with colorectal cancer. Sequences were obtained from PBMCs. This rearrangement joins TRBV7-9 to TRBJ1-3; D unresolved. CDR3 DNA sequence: TGTGCCAGCAGCTTGTCCGGAAACACCATATATTTT. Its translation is CASSLSGNTIYF.